This TCR beta chain was found in a study of CD8 T cells in ankylosing spondylitis. Per germline, CDR1 SSHAT and CDR2 FNYEAQ (reference sequence). The CDR3 has 11 residues. Between the trimmed V and J ends, which lost 5 bases and 5 bases, there was a span of 6 bases. TCRdb ran MiXCR on the 5' RACE reads and lists one entry per CDR3 protein. The sample holds 200,000 to 300,000 distinct CDR3 sequences, less than 9.5% seen once. The table lists this clonotype with many counts. The TCR sequence derives from a female donor with ankylosing spondylitis or in good health (not recorded which). This sequence joins TRBV7-7 and TRBJ2-5; D is undetermined. The sample taken for sequencing was blood, either unsorted or a sorted T cell fraction (not recorded which). The CDR3 reads CASSHGETQYF. For the CDR3, the DNA is TGTGCCAGCAGCCACGGGGAGACCCAGTACTTC.